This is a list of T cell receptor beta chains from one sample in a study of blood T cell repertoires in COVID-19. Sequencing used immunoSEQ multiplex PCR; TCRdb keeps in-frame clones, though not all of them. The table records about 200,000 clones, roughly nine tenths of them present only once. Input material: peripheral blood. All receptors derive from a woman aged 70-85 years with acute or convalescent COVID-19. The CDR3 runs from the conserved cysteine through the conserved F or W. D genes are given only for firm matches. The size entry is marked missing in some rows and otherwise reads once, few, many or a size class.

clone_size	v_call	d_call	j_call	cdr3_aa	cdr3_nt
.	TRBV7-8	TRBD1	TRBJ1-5	CASSPRGLNQPQHF	TGTGCCAGCAGCCCGAGGGGGCTTAATCAGCCCCAGCATTTT
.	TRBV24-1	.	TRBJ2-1	CATSDPGYPQFF	TGTGCCACCAGTGACCCAGGGTATCCGCAGTTCTTC
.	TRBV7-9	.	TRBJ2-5	CASSLGGFRWKETQYF	TGTGCCAGCAGCTTAGGAGGATTCCGATGGAAGGAGACCCAGTACTTC
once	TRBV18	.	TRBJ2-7	CASSSSRQSSYEQYF	TGTGCCAGCTCATCTTCGAGGCAATCGTCCTACGAGCAGTACTTC
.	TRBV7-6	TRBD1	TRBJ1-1	CASSFLTGGAGTEAFF	TGTGCCAGCAGCTTCTTGACAGGGGGCGCTGGGACTGAAGCTTTCTTT
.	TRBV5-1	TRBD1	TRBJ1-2	CASRPGQGFRDYGYTF	TGCGCCAGCAGACCGGGACAGGGGTTTAGGGACTATGGCTACACCTTC
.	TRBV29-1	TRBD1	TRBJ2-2	CSAITGETGELFF	TGCAGCGCCATTACAGGGGAAACCGGGGAGCTGTTTTTT
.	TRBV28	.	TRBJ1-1	CASRTPPGKSTEAFF	TGTGCCAGCAGAACCCCCCCAGGGAAGAGCACTGAAGCTTTCTTT
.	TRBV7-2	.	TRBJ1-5	CASSIQGNQPQHF	TGTGCCAGCAGCATCCAGGGGAATCAGCCCCAGCATTTT
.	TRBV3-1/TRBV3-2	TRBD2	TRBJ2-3	CASSPGGARADTQYF	TGTGCCAGCAGCCCCGGGGGGGCCAGGGCAGATACGCAGTATTTT
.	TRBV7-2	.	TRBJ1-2	CASSLARQGNGYTF	TGTGCCAGCAGCTTAGCGCGCCAGGGAAATGGCTACACCTTC
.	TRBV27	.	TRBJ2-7	CASSLEGGGSYEQYF	TGTGCCAGCAGTTTAGAGGGGGGAGGGTCCTACGAGCAGTACTTC
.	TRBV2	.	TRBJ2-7	CASKEASSYEQYF	TGTGCCAGCAAGGAGGCGAGCTCCTACGAGCAGTACTTC
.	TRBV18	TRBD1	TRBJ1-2	CASSPGRGNYGYTF	TGTGCCAGCTCACCGGGCAGGGGGAACTATGGCTACACCTTC
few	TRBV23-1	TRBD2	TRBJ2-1	CASIPPGLAGENEQFF	TGCGCCAGCATCCCCCCGGGACTAGCGGGAGAAAATGAGCAGTTCTTC
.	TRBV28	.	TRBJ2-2	CASSSPGITGELFF	TGTGCCAGCAGTTCTCCGGGGATTACGGGGGAGCTGTTTTTT
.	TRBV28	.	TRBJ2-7	CASRSSYEQYF	TGTGCCAGCCGGAGCTCCTACGAGCAGTACTTC
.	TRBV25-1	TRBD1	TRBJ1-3	CASSAYRTGISGNTIYF	TGTGCCAGCAGTGCCTACAGGACAGGCATCTCTGGAAACACCATATATTTT
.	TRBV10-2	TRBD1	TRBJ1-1	CASSFQGGNTEAFF	TGCGCCAGCAGTTTCCAGGGGGGAAACACTGAAGCTTTCTTT
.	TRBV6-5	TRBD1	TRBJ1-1	CASNPRGQGNTEAFF	TGTGCCAGCAATCCAAGGGGACAGGGAAACACTGAAGCTTTCTTT
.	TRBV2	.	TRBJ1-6	CASRLLTAYNSPLHF	TGTGCCAGCAGGCTCTTGACAGCCTATAATTCACCCCTCCACTTT
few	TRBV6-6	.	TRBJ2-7	CASSPLTRAYEQYF	TGTGCCAGCAGTCCCCTAACGCGCGCCTACGAGCAGTACTTC
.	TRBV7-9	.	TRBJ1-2	CASSSSGGLREGYTF	TGTGCCAGCAGCTCTAGCGGGGGTCTGAGAGAGGGCTACACCTTC
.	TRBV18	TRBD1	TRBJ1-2	CASSGQESYGYTF	TGTGCCAGCTCAGGACAGGAGAGCTATGGCTACACCTTC
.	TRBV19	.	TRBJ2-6	CASSRDLGAYSGANVLTF	TGTGCCAGTAGTAGAGACCTGGGGGCATACTCTGGGGCCAACGTCCTGACTTTC
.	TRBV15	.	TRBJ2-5	CATSRDSRGAGKTQYF	TGTGCCACCAGCAGAGATTCGCGGGGCGCGGGAAAGACCCAGTACTTC
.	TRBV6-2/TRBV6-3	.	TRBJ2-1	CASSYSVRWLGGNSYNEQFF	TGTGCCAGCAGTTACTCGGTTCGATGGCTCGGCGGGAACTCCTACAATGAGCAGTTCTTC
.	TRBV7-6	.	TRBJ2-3	CASSLGTFLSTDTQYF	TGTGCCAGCAGCTTGGGCACTTTCTTGAGCACAGATACGCAGTATTTT
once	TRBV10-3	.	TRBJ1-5	CAISAGRGSNQPQHF	TGTGCCATCAGTGCAGGGAGGGGTAGCAATCAGCCCCAGCATTTT
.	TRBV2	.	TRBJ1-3	CASSTVSSGNTIYF	TGTGCCAGCAGCACGGTGAGCTCTGGAAACACCATATATTTT
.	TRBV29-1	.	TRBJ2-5	CSVEVQQETQYF	TGCAGCGTTGAAGTACAGCAAGAGACCCAGTACTTC
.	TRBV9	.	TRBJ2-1	CASSVGRLAFPFF	TGTGCCAGCAGCGTAGGTCGGCTAGCCTTCCCGTTCTTC
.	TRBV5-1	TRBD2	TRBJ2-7	CASSPAWVAGVEQYF	TGCGCCAGCAGCCCGGCATGGGTAGCGGGAGTGGAGCAGTACTTC
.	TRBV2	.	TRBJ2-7	CASRMDTLYEQYF	TGTGCCAGCAGGATGGACACCCTCTACGAGCAGTACTTC
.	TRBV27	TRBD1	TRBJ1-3	CASSWQGAAGNTIYF	TGTGCCAGCAGTTGGCAGGGGGCAGCTGGAAACACCATATATTTT
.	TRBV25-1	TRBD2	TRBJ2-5	CASSKLAGVGETQYF	TGTGCCAGCAGTAAACTAGCGGGAGTAGGAGAGACCCAGTACTTC
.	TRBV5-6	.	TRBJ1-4	CASSLSGPGDEKLFF	TGTGCCAGCAGCTTGAGTGGCCCGGGGGATGAAAAACTGTTTTTT
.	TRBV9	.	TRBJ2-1	CASSVEGAAWGHREQFF	TGTGCCAGCAGCGTAGAGGGCGCGGCATGGGGACACAGAGAGCAGTTCTTC
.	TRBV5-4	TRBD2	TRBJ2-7	CASSLGEGRHYEQYF	TGTGCCAGCAGCTTGGGGGAGGGCAGACACTACGAGCAGTACTTC
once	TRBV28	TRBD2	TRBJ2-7	CASSYPSGRYYEQYF	TGTGCCAGCAGCTACCCTAGCGGGAGATACTACGAGCAGTACTTC
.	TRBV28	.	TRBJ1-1	CASSLRRYAFF	TGTGCCAGCAGTTTACGGAGATATGCTTTCTTT
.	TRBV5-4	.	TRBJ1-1	CASSLVGGNEAFF	TGTGCCAGCAGCTTGGTAGGCGGGAACGAAGCTTTCTTT
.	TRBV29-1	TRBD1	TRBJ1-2	CSVPEIRQGHSYGYTF	TGCAGCGTGCCTGAGATTAGACAGGGCCACAGCTATGGCTACACCTTC
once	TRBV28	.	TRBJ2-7	CASSSGTLSYEQYF	TGTGCCAGCAGTTCCGGGACTCTCTCCTACGAGCAGTACTTC
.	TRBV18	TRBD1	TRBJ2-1	CASSRRGQGGNEQFF	TGTGCCAGCTCACGCCGGGGACAGGGGGGAAATGAGCAGTTCTTC
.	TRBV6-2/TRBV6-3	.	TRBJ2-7	CASSRDNSYEQYF	TGTGCCAGCAGTCGGGACAACTCCTACGAGCAGTACTTC
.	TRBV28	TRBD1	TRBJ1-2	CASSLWGQGYGYTF	TGTGCCAGCAGTTTATGGGGACAGGGATATGGCTACACCTTC
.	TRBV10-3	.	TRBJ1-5	CAISEKRTPKNQPQHF	TGTGCCATCAGTGAGAAGCGGACTCCAAAGAATCAGCCCCAGCATTTT
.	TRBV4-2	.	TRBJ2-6	CASSPYSRSGANVLTF	TGTGCCAGCAGCCCCTACTCGCGCTCTGGGGCCAACGTCCTGACTTTC
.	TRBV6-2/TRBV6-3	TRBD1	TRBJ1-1	CASSYRGQGNTEAFF	TGTGCCAGCAGTTACCGGGGACAGGGGAACACTGAAGCTTTCTTT